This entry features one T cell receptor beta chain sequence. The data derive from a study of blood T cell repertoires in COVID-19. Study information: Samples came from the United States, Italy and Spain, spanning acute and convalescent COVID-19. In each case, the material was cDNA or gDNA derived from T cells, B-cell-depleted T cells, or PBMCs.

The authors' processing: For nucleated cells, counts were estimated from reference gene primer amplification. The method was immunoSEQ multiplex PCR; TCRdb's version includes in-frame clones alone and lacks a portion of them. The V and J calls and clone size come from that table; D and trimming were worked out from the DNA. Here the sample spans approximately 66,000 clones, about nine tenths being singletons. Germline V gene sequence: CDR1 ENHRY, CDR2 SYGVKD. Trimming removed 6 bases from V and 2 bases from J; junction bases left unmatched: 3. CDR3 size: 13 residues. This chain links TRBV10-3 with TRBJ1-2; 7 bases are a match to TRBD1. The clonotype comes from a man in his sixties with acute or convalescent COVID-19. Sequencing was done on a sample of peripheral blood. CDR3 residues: CAISEQGNYGYTF. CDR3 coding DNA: TGTGCCATCAGCGAACAGGGGAACTATGGCTACACCTTC.